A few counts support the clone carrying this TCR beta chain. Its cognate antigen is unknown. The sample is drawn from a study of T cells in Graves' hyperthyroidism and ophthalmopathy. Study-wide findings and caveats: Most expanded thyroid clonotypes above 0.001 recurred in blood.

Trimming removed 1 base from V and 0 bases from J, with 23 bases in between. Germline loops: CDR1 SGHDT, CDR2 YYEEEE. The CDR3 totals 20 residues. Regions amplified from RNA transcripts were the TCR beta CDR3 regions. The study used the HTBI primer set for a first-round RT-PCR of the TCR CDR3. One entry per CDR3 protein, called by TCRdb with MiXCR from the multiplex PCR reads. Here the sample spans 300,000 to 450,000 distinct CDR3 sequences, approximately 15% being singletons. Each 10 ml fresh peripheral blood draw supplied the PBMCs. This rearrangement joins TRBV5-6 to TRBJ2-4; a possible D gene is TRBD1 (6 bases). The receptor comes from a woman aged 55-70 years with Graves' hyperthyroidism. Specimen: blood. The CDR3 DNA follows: TGTGCCAGCAGCTTGAAAGGGGGACAAGGGATGGATCTAGCCAAAAACATTCAGTACTTC. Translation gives CASSLKGGQGMDLAKNIQYF.